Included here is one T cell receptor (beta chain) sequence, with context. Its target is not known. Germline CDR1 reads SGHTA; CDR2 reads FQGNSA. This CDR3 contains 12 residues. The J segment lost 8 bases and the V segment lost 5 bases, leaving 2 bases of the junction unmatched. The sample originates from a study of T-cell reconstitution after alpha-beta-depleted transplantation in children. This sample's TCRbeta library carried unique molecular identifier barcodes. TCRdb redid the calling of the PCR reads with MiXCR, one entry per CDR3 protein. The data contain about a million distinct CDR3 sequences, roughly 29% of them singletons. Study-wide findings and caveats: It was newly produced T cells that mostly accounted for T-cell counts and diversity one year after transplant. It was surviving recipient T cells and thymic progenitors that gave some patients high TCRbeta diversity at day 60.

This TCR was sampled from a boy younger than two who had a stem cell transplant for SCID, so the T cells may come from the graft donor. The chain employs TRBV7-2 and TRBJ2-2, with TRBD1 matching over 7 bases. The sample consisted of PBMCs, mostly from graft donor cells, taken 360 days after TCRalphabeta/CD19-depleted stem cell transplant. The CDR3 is CASSPDRGELFF. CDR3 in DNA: TGTGCCAGCAGCCCGGACAGGGGGGAGCTGTTTTTT.